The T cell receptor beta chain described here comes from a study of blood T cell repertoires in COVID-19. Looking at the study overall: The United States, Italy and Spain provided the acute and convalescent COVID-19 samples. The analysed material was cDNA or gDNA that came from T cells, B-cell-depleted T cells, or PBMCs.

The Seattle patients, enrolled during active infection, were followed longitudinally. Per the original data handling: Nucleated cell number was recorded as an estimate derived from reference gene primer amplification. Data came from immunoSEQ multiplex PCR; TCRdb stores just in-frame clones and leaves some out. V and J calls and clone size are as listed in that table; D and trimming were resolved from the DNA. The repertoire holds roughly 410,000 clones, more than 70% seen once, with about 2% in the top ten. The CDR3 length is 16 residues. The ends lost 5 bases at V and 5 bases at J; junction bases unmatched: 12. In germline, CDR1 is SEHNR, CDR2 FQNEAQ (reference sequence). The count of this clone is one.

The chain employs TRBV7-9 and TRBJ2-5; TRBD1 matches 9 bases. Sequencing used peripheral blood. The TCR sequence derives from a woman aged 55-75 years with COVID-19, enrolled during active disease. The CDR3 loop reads CASSPPGTGTSETQYF. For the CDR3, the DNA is TGTGCCAGCAGCCCCCCCGGGACAGGGACCTCCGAGACCCAGTACTTC.